The 4 T cell receptor beta chains below all came from one sample that was sequenced in a study of control samples from healthy donors and cancer patients. The method was immunoSEQ multiplex PCR; TCRdb's version includes in-frame clones alone and lacks a portion of them. The table includes about 220,000 clones, roughly 94% detected once. Sequenced: blood. The receptors originated from a middle-aged man in good health.

V is TRBV5-4 and J is TRBJ1-2; tentatively, D is TRBD1 (5 bases). This CDR3 has 13 amino acids. Germline V gene data show CDR1 as SGHNT and CDR2 as YYREEE (reference sequence). The ends were cut back, 1 base at V and 6 bases at J, with 10 bases in the middle. In nucleotides, the CDR3 is TGTGCCAGCAGCTTGCCAGGGAGCGATGGCTACACCTTC. This gives the protein CASSLPGSDGYTF.

This chain joins TRBV19 and TRBJ1-6; weak D call: TRBD1 (6 bases). The germline V gene encodes CDR1 LNHDA and CDR2 SQIVND (reference sequence). Trimming left V 5 bases short and J 9 bases short, with 14 bases between. This CDR3 spans 14 amino acids. CDR3 bases: TGTGCCAGTAGTTTCGGCGGGGGCAGTTCACCCCTCCACTTT. Protein product: CASSFGGGSSPLHF.

The chain uses TRBV5-4 and TRBJ1-6, with D possibly being TRBD1 (6 bases). This CDR3 region has 16 residues. Germline CDR1 is SGHNT and CDR2 is YYREEE (reference sequence). With 0 bases removed from V and 7 bases from J, the gap between germline ends came to 14 bases. The CDR3 spells CASSLGHRVGNSPLHF. CDR3 nucleotide sequence: TGTGCCAGCAGCTTGGGTCACAGGGTCGGAAATTCACCCCTCCACTTT. Full variable domain (rest looked up from reference TRBV5-4 and TRBJ1-6): ETGVTQSPTHLIKTRGQQVTLRCSSQSGHNTVSWYQQALGQGPQFIFQYYREEENGRGNFPPRFSGLQFPNYSSELNVNALELDDSALYLCASSLGHRVGNSPLHFGNGTRLTVT.

The chain joins TRBV6-5 to TRBJ1-5; weak D call: TRBD1 (5 bases). Germline V CDR1 and CDR2: MNHEY, SVGAGI. The CDR3 has 15 amino acids. The ends were cut back, 8 bases at V and 2 bases at J, with 16 bases in the middle. CDR3 sequence reads: CASRPGGVGNQPQHF. The CDR3, as DNA: TGTGCCAGCCGACCCGGGGGAGTTGGCAATCAGCCCCAGCATTTT.